This TCR beta chain was sequenced in a study of blood T cell repertoires in COVID-19. On the study more broadly: Both acute and convalescent COVID-19 samples were obtained from the United States, Italy and Spain. From T cells, B-cell-depleted T cells, or PBMCs came the material, which was cDNA or gDNA.

Original processing notes: Reference gene primer amplification in the assay estimated nucleated cell counts. Only in-frame clones appear in the TCRdb table, and some are missing; sequencing was by immunoSEQ multiplex PCR. Clone size and the V and J calls come from that table; the DNA yielded D and trimming. The table shows approximately 240,000 clones, with 65% to 85% occurring only once. V was cut by 7 bases and J by 6 bases, with 18 bases left in between. This CDR3 has 14 residues. Germline CDR1 is MGHRA and CDR2 is YSYEKL. The sequenced sample was peripheral blood. The gene calls are TRBV4-1 and TRBJ1-1; D not certain. This receptor was taken from a woman aged 25-40 years who had recovered from COVID-19. CDR3 DNA: TGCGCCAGCACCACCCTGTCCCGCCGGGCTGAAGCTTTCTTT. Its protein product is CASTTLSRRAEAFF.